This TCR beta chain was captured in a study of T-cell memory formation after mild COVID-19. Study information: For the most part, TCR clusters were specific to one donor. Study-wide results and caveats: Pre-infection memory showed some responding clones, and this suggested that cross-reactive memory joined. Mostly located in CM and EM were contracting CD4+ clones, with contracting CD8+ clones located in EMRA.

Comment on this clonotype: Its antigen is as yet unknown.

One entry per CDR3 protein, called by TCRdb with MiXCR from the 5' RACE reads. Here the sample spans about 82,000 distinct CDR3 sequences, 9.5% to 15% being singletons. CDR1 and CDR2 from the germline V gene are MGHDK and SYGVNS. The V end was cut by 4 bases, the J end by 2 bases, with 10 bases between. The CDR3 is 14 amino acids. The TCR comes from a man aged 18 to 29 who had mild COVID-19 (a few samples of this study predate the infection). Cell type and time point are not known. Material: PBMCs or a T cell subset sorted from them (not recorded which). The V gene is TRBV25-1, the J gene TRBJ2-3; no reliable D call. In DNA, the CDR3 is TGTGCCAGCAGTGCCCCCTCGGCCACAGATACGCAGTATTTT. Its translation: CASSAPSATDTQYF.